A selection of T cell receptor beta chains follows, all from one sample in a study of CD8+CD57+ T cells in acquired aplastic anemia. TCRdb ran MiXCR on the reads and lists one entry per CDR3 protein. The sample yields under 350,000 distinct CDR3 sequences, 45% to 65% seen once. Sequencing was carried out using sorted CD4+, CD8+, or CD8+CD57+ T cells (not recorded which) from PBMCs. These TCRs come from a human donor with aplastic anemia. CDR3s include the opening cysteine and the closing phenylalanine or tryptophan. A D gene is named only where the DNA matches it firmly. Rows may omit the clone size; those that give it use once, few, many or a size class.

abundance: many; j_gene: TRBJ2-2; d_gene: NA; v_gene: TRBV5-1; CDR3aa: CASSLIGSGELFF; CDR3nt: TGCGCCAGCAGCCTGATTGGGTCCGGGGAGCTGTTTTTT
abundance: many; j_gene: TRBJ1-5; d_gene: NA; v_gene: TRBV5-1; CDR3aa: CASSSGPAGGGQPQHF; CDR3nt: TGCGCCAGCAGCTCTGGCCCCGCTGGGGGGGGTCAGCCCCAGCATTTT
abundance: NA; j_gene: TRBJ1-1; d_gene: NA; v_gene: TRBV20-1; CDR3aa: CSPGTSNTEAFF; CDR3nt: TGCAGTCCGGGGACGTCGAACACTGAAGCTTTCTTT
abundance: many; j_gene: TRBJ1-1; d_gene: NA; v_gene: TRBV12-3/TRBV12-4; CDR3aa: CASSHLLEHEAFF; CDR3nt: TGTGCCAGCAGTCACTTACTCGAACATGAAGCTTTCTTT
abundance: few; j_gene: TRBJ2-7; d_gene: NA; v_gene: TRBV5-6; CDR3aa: CASSLAGPNYEQYF; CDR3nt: TGTGCCAGCAGCTTGGCTGGGCCGAACTACGAGCAGTACTTC
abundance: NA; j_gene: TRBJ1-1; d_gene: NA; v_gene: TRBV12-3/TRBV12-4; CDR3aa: CASREGGGEAFF; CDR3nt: TGTGCCAGCAGAGAAGGGGGGGGTGAAGCTTTCTTT
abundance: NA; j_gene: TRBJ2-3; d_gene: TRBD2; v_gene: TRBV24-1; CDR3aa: CATSDGTSGGADTQYF; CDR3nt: TGTGCCACCAGTGATGGGACTAGCGGGGGGGCCGATACGCAGTATTTT
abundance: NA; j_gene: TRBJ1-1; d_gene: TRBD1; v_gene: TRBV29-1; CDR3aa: CSFARDRGYLEAFF; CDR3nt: TGCAGCTTCGCTCGGGACAGGGGTTACTTGGAAGCTTTCTTT
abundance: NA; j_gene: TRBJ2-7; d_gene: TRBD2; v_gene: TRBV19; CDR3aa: CASSLTTSGYYEQYF; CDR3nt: TGTGCCAGTAGTCTGACGACTAGCGGATACTACGAGCAGTACTTC
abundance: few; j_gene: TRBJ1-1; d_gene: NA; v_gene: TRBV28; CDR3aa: CASSFAARANTEAFF; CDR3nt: TGTGCCAGCAGTTTTGCTGCCCGAGCTAACACTGAAGCTTTCTTT
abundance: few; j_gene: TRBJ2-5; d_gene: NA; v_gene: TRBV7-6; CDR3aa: CASRRLGETQYF; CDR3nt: TGTGCCAGCAGACGATTGGGGGAGACCCAGTACTTC
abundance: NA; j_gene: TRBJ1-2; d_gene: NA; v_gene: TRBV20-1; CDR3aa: CSASSPSGGVYGYTF; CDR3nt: TGCAGTGCTAGCTCTCCGTCGGGAGGTGTCTATGGCTACACCTTC
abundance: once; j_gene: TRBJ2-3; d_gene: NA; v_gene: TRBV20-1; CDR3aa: CSARDRRGRRDADTQYF; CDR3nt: TGCAGTGCTAGAGATCGGCGGGGCCGGCGGGATGCAGATACGCAGTATTTT
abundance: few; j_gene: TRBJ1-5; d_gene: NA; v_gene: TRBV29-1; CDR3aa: CSVGNEPQHF; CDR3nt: TGCAGCGTTGGAAATGAGCCCCAGCATTTT
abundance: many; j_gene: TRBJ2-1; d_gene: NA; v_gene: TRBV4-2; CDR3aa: CASSQVTRRTEQFF; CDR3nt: TGTGCCAGCAGCCAAGTTACCAGGAGGACAGAGCAGTTCTTC
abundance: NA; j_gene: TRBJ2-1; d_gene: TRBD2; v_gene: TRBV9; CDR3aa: CASSRPGGDEQFF; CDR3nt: TGTGCCAGCAGCAGACCCGGGGGGGATGAGCAGTTCTTC
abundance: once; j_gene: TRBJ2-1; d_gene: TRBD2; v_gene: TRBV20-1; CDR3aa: CSAILAGGSYNEQFF; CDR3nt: TGCAGTGCCATACTAGCGGGGGGGAGCTACAATGAGCAGTTCTTC
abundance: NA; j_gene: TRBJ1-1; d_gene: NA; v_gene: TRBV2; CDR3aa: CASSDRERGNTEAFF; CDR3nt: TGTGCCAGCAGTGATCGGGAGAGAGGGAACACTGAAGCTTTCTTT
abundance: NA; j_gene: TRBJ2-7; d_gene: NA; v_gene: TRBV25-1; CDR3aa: CASSENLGLSYEQYF; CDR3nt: TGTGCCAGCAGTGAGAATCTTGGACTGTCCTACGAGCAGTACTTC
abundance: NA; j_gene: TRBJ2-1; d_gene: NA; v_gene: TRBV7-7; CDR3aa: CASSLGQGYNEQFF; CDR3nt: TGTGCTAGCAGCTTAGGCCAGGGGTACAATGAGCAGTTCTTC
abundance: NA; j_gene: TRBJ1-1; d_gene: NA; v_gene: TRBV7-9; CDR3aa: CASSLGIGSGTEAFF; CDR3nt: TGTGCCAGCAGCTTAGGGATAGGGTCGGGCACCGAAGCTTTCTTT
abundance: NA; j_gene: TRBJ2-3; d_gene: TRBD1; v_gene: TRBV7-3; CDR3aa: CASSGTGAATDTQCF; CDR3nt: TGTGCCAGCAGCGGAACAGGGGCCGCTACAGATACGCAGTGTTTT
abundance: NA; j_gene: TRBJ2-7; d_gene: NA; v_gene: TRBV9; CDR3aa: CASSLQGESYEQYF; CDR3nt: TGTGCCAGCAGTCTCCAGGGAGAGTCCTACGAGCAGTACTTC
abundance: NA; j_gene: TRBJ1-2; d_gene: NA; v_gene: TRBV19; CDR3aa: CASSIAETNYGYTF; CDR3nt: TGTGCCAGTAGTATAGCCGAAACCAACTATGGCTACACCTTC
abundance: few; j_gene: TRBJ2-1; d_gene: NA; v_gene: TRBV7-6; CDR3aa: CASSLVLGQSLNEQFF; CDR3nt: TGTGCCAGCAGCTTAGTATTAGGACAGTCTCTCAATGAGCAGTTCTTC
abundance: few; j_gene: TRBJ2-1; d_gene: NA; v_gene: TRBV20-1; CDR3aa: CSASGAYNEQFF; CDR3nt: TGCAGTGCTAGCGGGGCCTACAATGAGCAGTTCTTC
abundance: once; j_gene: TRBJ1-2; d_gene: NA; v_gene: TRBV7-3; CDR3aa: CASSPRREHGYTF; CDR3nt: TGTGCCAGCAGCCCCCGCAGGGAGCATGGCTACACCTTC
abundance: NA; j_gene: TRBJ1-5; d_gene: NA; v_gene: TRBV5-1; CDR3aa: CASSPGHQNQPQHF; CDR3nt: TGCGCCAGCAGCCCGGGACACCAGAATCAGCCCCAGCATTTT
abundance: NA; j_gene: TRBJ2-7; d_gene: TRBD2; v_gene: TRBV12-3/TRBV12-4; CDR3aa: CASSLGAGAYEQYF; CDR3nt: TGTGCCAGCAGTTTAGGAGCGGGGGCCTACGAGCAGTACTTC
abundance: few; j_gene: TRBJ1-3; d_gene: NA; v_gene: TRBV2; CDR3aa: CASGALASGNTIYF; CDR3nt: TGTGCCAGCGGGGCTTTGGCGTCTGGAAACACCATATATTTT
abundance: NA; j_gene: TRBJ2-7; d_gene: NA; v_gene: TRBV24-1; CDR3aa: CATRGLILFGAYEQYF; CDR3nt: TGTGCCACCAGAGGACTAATTTTGTTTGGGGCCTACGAGCAGTACTTC
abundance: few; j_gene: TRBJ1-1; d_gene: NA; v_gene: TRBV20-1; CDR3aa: CSAREGEAFF; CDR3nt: TGCAGTGCTAGAGAGGGTGAAGCTTTCTTT
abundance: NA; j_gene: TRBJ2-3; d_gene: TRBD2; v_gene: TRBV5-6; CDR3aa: CASSGRLAGPDTQYF; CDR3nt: TGTGCCAGCAGCGGACGACTAGCGGGGCCGGATACGCAGTATTTT